The clone carrying this T cell receptor beta chain was picked up many times. Antigen unknown. Both iRepertoire HTBI primers and Arm-PCR of CDR3 regions were used to build the TCR beta libraries. TCRdb fed the multiplex PCR reads into MiXCR, producing one record per CDR3 protein. The table has approximately 540,000 distinct CDR3 sequences, approximately 12% seen once. The sample's time point: newly diagnosed GD, antithyroid drugs for less than 3 months. PBMCs provided the RNA from which the TCR library was made. Germline values: CDR1 KGHSH, CDR2 LQKENI. J gave up 3 bases and V 3 bases, and 1 base lay outside the gene matches. The CDR3 extends over 14 amino acids. These data are taken from a study of regulatory T cells in long-lasting Graves disease. Study overall: Patients with new Graves' disease had used antithyroid drugs below 3 months. Study results and caveats: Persistent disease favored TRBV28, TRBJ1-2 and TRBJ2-5. Thyroid tissue was not studied; only peripheral blood was.

These data were also filed under a second study, of T cells in Graves' hyperthyroidism and ophthalmopathy. That study reports: A model using 13 V-J features told ophthalmopathy apart from stable hyperthyroidism.

The sequencing here drew on peripheral blood mononuclear cells (PBMCs), taken at new diagnosis, from a patient treated with antithyroid drugs. The rearrangement joins TRBV18 to TRBJ2-5; 10 bases are shared with TRBD1. The sequence derives from a woman in her thirties with Graves disease. The CDR3 DNA reads TGTGCCAGCTCACCGGGACAGGGGAAAGAGACCCAGTACTTC. Its protein is CASSPGQGKETQYF.